One and the same sample provided the 20 T cell receptor beta chains below, sequenced in a study of T cell responses to AZD1222 COVID-19 vaccine. Generated by immunoSEQ multiplex PCR, the TCRdb table keeps only in-frame clones and is missing some. The table records about 150,000 clones, about 85% of them present only once. This material consisted of peripheral blood, taken after recovery from COVID-19. Receptor source: an adult who had recovered from COVID-19.

The chain is built from TRBV7-9 and TRBJ2-3; 9 nucleotides match TRBD2. The junction had 9 bases not matched to a gene; V was cut back by 5 bases and J by 6 bases. This CDR3 comprises 15 residues. Germline V CDR1 and CDR2: SEHNR, FQNEAQ (reference sequence). CDR3 protein: CASSAAGGPSDTQYF. The CDR3 DNA sequence: TGTGCCAGCAGCGCAGCGGGAGGACCTAGTGATACGCAGTATTTT.

The chain combines TRBV2 with TRBJ2-7; maybe TRBD1 (5 bases). Germline-derived CDR1 and CDR2 are SNHLY and FYNNEI. The CDR3 extends over 18 amino acids. Trimming took off 4 bases at V and 4 bases at J, with 26 bases between the two ends. CDR3 in amino acids: CASSGRVGTDGSPYEQYF. CDR3 sequence (DNA): TGTGCCAGCAGTGGCAGGGTAGGCACCGATGGATCGCCTTACGAGCAGTACTTC.

J is TRBJ1-1 and V is TRBV18, with D maybe TRBD1 (6 bases). V gave up 0 bases and J gave up 1 base, with 12 bases separating them. Per germline, CDR1 KGHSH and CDR2 LQKENI. This CDR3 is built from 16 residues. The DNA of the CDR3 is TGTGCCAGCTCACCACCTACGATGGGGGCGAACACTGAAGCTTTCTTT. Translated: CASSPPTMGANTEAFF.

The chain uses TRBV27 and TRBJ1-6; TRBD1 matches at 9 bases. CDR1 is MNHEY and CDR2 is SMNVEV in the germline V gene (reference sequence). V lost 5 bases and J lost 7; bases outside the gene matches: 9. The CDR3 covers 16 residues. The CDR3 DNA reads as TGTGCCAGCAGTGCCTGGACAGGGGTAGACAATTCACCCCTCCACTTT. Translating gives CASSAWTGVDNSPLHF.

CDR3 sequence reads: CASRAGLSNTGELFF. The CDR3 DNA reads TGTGCCAGCAGGGCGGGACTCTCGAACACCGGGGAGCTGTTTTTT. The chain links TRBV6-5 to TRBJ2-2; possibly TRBD2 for D (6 bases). The CDR3 consists of 15 residues. Germline loops: CDR1 MNHEY, CDR2 SVGAGI. The ends were cut back, 6 bases at V and 0 bases at J, with 11 bases in the middle.

About this clone itself: Additional DNA sequences in this sample encode the identical CDR3. The chain recombines TRBV19 with TRBJ1-5, with TRBD1 as a possible D gene (6 bases). Germline lookup yields CDR1 LNHDA and CDR2 SQIVND (reference sequence). The CDR3 is made up of 12 amino acids. The V end lost 6 bases, the J end lost 5 bases, and 8 bases lay between the germline ends. DNA of the CDR3: TGTGCCAGTAGCACAGGGTATCAGCCCCAGCATTTT. This translates into CASSTGYQPQHF.

The chain couples TRBV6-2 or TRBV6-3 to TRBJ2-5; 8 positions match TRBD2. The CDR3 length is 17 residues. From germline, CDR1 is MNHEY and CDR2 SVGEGT. Trimming cost V 6 bases and J 2 bases; bases outside gene matches: 14. DNA for the CDR3: TGTGCCAGCAGCCCTCCCCAAACAGCGGGAGCTCAAGAGACCCAGTACTTC. Translation gives CASSPPQTAGAQETQYF.

V usage is TRBV5-4 and J usage is TRBJ2-7; D perhaps matches TRBD1 (5 bases). V lost 3 bases and J lost 4, with 17 bases in between. Germline V gene data show CDR1 as SGHNT and CDR2 as YYREEE (reference sequence). The CDR3 loop spans 15 amino acids. CDR3 in amino acids: CASSSPGISGYEQYF. The CDR3 DNA reads as TGTGCCAGCAGCTCCCCAGGGATATCCGGATACGAGCAGTACTTC.

This sequence joins TRBV6-5 and TRBJ1-1; D is unclear. V gave up 6 bases and J gave up 0 bases, with 11 bases separating them. Germline V gene lookup returns CDR1 MNHEY and CDR2 SVGAGI. The CDR3 is 14 amino acids. Written as DNA, the CDR3 is TGTGCCAGCAGCCCAGGACTTATGAACACTGAAGCTTTCTTT. Translating it yields CASSPGLMNTEAFF.

The rearrangement joins TRBV11-2 to TRBJ2-1; 9 bases map to TRBD2. V gave up 1 base and J gave up 0 bases; unmatched junction bases: 4. Germline lookup yields CDR1 SGHAT and CDR2 FQNNGV. CDR3 length equals 17 residues. DNA of the CDR3: TGTGCCAGCAGCTTAGGGGTTAGCGGGGGCTCCTACAATGAGCAGTTCTTC. As protein: CASSLGVSGGSYNEQFF.

The chain recombines TRBV2 with TRBJ2-1, with D perhaps matching TRBD1 (6 bases). Trimming cost V 4 bases and J 11 bases, with 9 bases left between them. This CDR3 is 11 amino acids long. Germline CDR1 is SNHLY and CDR2 is FYNNEI. CDR3 in DNA: TGTGCCAGCAGTGGAGACAGGCAGCAGTTCTTC. Translated: CASSGDRQQFF. The whole variable domain, remainder taken from reference TRBV2 and TRBJ2-1, is EPEVTQTPSHQVTQMGQEVILRCVPISNHLYFYWYRQILGQKVEFLVSFYNNEISEKSEIFDDQFSVERPDGSNFTLKIRSTKLEDSAMYFCASSGDRQQFFGPGTRLTVL.

The gene calls are TRBV6-5 and TRBJ1-2, with 10 bases identical to TRBD1. The germline V gene has CDR1 MNHEY and CDR2 SVGAGI. The V and J ends lost 4 bases and 6 bases, in that order; junction bases with no gene match: 8. This CDR3 comprises 15 residues. The CDR3 loop is CASSLLGTGANGYTF. The CDR3 nucleotides are TGTGCCAGCAGTTTATTAGGGACAGGGGCTAATGGCTACACCTTC.

This chain connects TRBV3-1 (or the pseudogene TRBV3-2) to TRBJ2-5; TRBD2 aligns across 14 bases. Germline loops: CDR1 LGHDT, CDR2 YNNKEL (reference sequence). V gave up 5 bases and J gave up 5 bases; unmatched junction bases: 10. The CDR3 contains 17 residues. In nucleotides, the CDR3 is TGTGCCAGCAGCTACTCCGGGACTAGCGGGGGCGGGGAGACCCAGTACTTC. It is translated as CASSYSGTSGGGETQYF.

This chain links TRBV11-2 with TRBJ2-5; D is ambiguous. Germline V gives CDR1 SGHAT, CDR2 FQNNGV. V lost 5 bases and J lost 5, with 9 bases in between. This CDR3 is 12 amino acids long. The CDR3 DNA reads TGTGCCAGCAGCCTAATTGGGGAGACCCAGTACTTC. Amino acids: CASSLIGETQYF.

The J gene is TRBJ2-7, the V gene TRBV24-1; unclear D gene. This CDR3 region has 14 residues. With 10 bases removed from V and 2 bases from J, the gap between germline ends came to 17 bases. CDR1 KGHDR and CDR2 SFDVKD come from the germline V gene. CDR3: CATAPTRAPYEQYF. CDR3 sequence (DNA): TGTGCCACGGCCCCCACCAGAGCCCCCTACGAGCAGTACTTC.

The chain recombines TRBV7-6 with TRBJ2-7; perhaps TRBD2 as D (6 bases). The CDR3 runs 14 residues. Deletions cut 1 base from V and 2 bases from J, with 9 bases between. CDR1 SGHVS and CDR2 FNYEAQ come from the germline V gene. The CDR3 DNA is TGTGCCAGCAGCTTAGGATGGGGGGCCTACGAGCAGTACTTC. Amino acid sequence: CASSLGWGAYEQYF.

The V gene is TRBV9, the J gene TRBJ2-2, with a tentative D call TRBD1 (7 bases). Germline CDR1 and CDR2: SGDLS and YYNGEE. This CDR3 is built from 15 residues. The V and J ends lost 4 bases and 4 bases respectively, with 14 bases between them. Written as DNA, the CDR3 is TGTGCCAGCAGCTATGCAGGGGGGCGCACCGGGGAGCTGTTTTTT. Protein: CASSYAGGRTGELFF.

Only one count was recorded for this clone. This chain uses TRBV11-2 with TRBJ2-1; TRBD2 agrees at 14 bases. Germline CDR1 is SGHAT and CDR2 is FQNNGV. V lost 5 bases, J lost 8 bases, and 8 bases stayed unmatched. CDR3 length: 16 residues. CDR3 loop: CASSPRTSGRRDEQFF. Written as DNA, the CDR3 is TGTGCCAGCAGCCCGAGGACTAGCGGGAGGAGAGATGAGCAGTTCTTC. Drawing the rest from reference TRBV11-2 and TRBJ2-1, the complete variable domain is EAGVAQSPRYKIIEKRQSVAFWCNPISGHATLYWYQQILGQGPKLLIQFQNNGVVDDSQLPKDRFSAERLKGVDSTLKIQPAKLEDSAVYLCASSPRTSGRRDEQFFGPGTRLTVL.

This clone was counted only a few times. This rearrangement joins TRBV3-1 (or the pseudogene TRBV3-2) to TRBJ1-1; D not resolved. Trimming took 5 bases from V and 4 from J, leaving 14 bases between them. The CDR3 covers 14 residues. CDR1 and CDR2 (germline): LGHDT, YNNKEL (reference sequence). CDR3 bases: TGTGCCAGCAGCTCCTCGAGAGGCAGCACTGAAGCTTTCTTT. As protein: CASSSSRGSTEAFF.

The chain couples TRBV28 to TRBJ2-1, with D unresolved. This CDR3 is 11 amino acids long. Between the trimmed V and J ends, which lost 4 bases and 7 bases, there was a span of 5 bases. CDR1 MDHEN and CDR2 SYDVKM come from the germline V gene. CDR3 amino acids: CASSSGNEQFF. CDR3 nucleotide sequence: TGTGCCAGCAGTTCCGGGAATGAGCAGTTCTTC.